Described below is a single T cell receptor beta chain sequence and its context. This clone was observed a few times. Its target antigen remains unknown. Base qualities are missing; no much larger clone stands one base away. V is reduced by 5 bases and J by 1 base, leaving a spacing of 8 bases between them. The germline V gene specifies SGHRS as CDR1 and YFSETQ as CDR2. Including the terminal cysteine and phenylalanine, the CDR3 comprises 13 residues. The entry retains the CDR3 DNA only, 39 bases that are in frame from base 1. Each donor gave one peripheral blood draw, averaging roughly 100 mL, which was collected into heparinised tubes. Naive, central memory, regulatory and stem cell-like memory CD4+ T cells were sorted on a BD FACSAria II using a panel including CD45RO, CCR7, CD25, CD127, CD95 and CD27. A purity above 95% was achieved for all sorted populations. Right away, PBMCs were isolated by Lymphoprep density gradient centrifugation and were stained directly, with no culture step. So that batch effects would be minimized, each experiment stained and sorted samples in pairs, pairing one healthy donor with one patient.

The sample belongs to a study of beta chain features in type 1 diabetes (dated by TCRdb to 2016 to 2019). About the full investigation: Patients and healthy donors did not differ in mean age, gender distribution, total cell number or subset yield. A total of over 95,000,000 sorted cells were examined across all samples, and RNA yield correlated strongly with the number of cells per subset. In the study, TCRB repertoires of sorted circulating CD4+ T cell subsets from recently diagnosed type 1 diabetes patients were compared with those of matched healthy donors. Whereas all 30 or so donors provided naive and central memory subsets, regulatory and stem cell-like memory subsets were isolated from just 8 patients and roughly 8 healthy donors. Study-wide conclusions, independent of this receptor: Because cDNA rather than genomic DNA was sequenced, highly expressing activated cells could have been over-represented, although no difference in activation and CD3 levels was found between groups. Shorter templates might be favored by PCR, yet because patient and control samples were amplified and corrected together, any such skew would affect both groups equally. In all four CD4+ subsets, TCRB CDR3 length was moderately but significantly shorter in type 1 diabetes patients. Because small numbers of individuals were included in the HLA sub-analyses, any influence of HLA type on TCRB rearrangement was left unresolved. The naive, central memory and regulatory TCRB repertoires appeared to resemble one another more closely among patients than among healthy donors. Fewer insertions and more nucleotide deletions at VDJ recombination sites were observed in patients with type 1 diabetes, implying thymic rearrangement abnormalities.

The High Capacity cDNA Reverse Transcription Kit was used to reverse transcribe all of the isolated RNA, meaning that expressed TCRB transcripts were what got sequenced. Deep immunoSEQ sequencing was performed on naive, central memory and regulatory T cell samples, with an average of about 3.57 million total reads per sample. Sorted cells were lysed in RLT buffer and RNA was extracted with DNase-treated RNeasy Micro or Mini kits, depending on cell number. Each cell subset was processed on its own to prevent cross-contamination, while patient and healthy donor samples were processed together. TCRB sequences were amplified from cDNA with the immunoSEQ multiplex PCR, producing 87-bp fragments spanning the CDR3 region. Amplicons were sequenced on the Illumina HiSeq platform. As for the authors' bioinformatics: Synthetic template baselines were used to correct PCR bias computationally, reads within Hamming distance 2 were collapsed together, and singletons that could not be merged were discarded. Reads were aligned against IMGT to assign V, D and J genes, CDR3 length and insertions or deletions at six rearrangement sites. Within each subset, clonotype counts were normalized to the number of sorted cells before true diversity and Gini coefficients were calculated with the tcR R package. Repertoire sharing was quantified using the overlap coefficient calculated on TCRB nucleotide sequences. Out-of-frame TCRB sequences from naive cells were analyzed as a proxy for the pre-selection repertoire. TCRdb retrieved this table from immuneACCESS and kept in-frame rearrangements only. Not all clones are present; in checked studies, unresolved V genes account for under half, and no reason is known for the remainder. Clonal size and the V and J genes are those of that table, whereas D and trimming came from the DNA. This sample lists some 640,000 clones; over 13% were detected once. The top ten clonotypes cover 0.035% to 0.04% of the sample.

Sequenced material: naive CD4+ T cells from blood. The cell subset or site label, as the study defines it: true naive CD4+ T cells. The chain uses TRBV5-1 and TRBJ2-3; the D gene could be TRBD1 or TRBD2, each one agreeing over 5 bases. This sequence was found in a man between 18 and 29 years old with type 1 diabetes. The CDR3 protein is CASRQEGTDTQYF. The DNA reads TGCGCCAGCAGACAGGAGGGCACAGATACGCAGTATTTT.